These 19 T cell receptor beta chains originate from one sample sequenced in a study of chemoradiotherapy in HPV16-positive cancers (dated by TCRdb to the early 2020s). Preparation of the library involved the immunoSEQ multiplex PCR assay. TCRdb mirrors the immuneACCESS table, restricted to in-frame sequences. Some clones are absent from its copies; in checked studies, under half trace to an unresolved V gene, and the reason for the others is unknown. Here the sample has around 13,000 clones; 80% to 90% occur a single time. More than 20% of the sample is in the top ten clones. The starting material was blood, obtained from a patient who underwent chemoradiotherapy. All receptors derive from a human donor with HPV-associated anogenital cancer.

This clone was seen a single time. The chain joins TRBV6-1 to TRBJ1-3; TRBD1 matches at 8 bases. The junction had 1 base not matched to a gene; V was cut back by 3 bases and J by 0 bases. In germline, CDR1 is MNHNS, CDR2 SASEGT. The CDR3 has 15 amino acids. For the CDR3, the DNA is TGTGCCAGCAGTGAGGGACAGGCCTCTGGAAACACCATATATTTT. It translates to CASSEGQASGNTIYF.

The rearrangement links TRBV18 to TRBJ1-4; unclear D gene. The CDR3 contains 13 residues. CDR1 KGHSH and CDR2 LQKENI come from the germline V gene. Between the trimmed V and J ends, which lost 2 bases and 8 bases, there was a span of 9 bases. This chain's CDR3 is CASSPGRSEKLFF. The CDR3 nucleotides are TGTGCCAGCTCACCAGGAAGGTCAGAAAAACTGTTTTTT.

The chain uses TRBV19 and TRBJ2-1; 7 bases map to TRBD1. Germline V gene sequence: CDR1 LNHDA, CDR2 SQIVND (reference sequence). V lost 6 bases to trimming and J lost 2 bases; unmatched junction nucleotides: 7. The CDR3 contains 15 residues. DNA of the CDR3: TGTGCCAGTAGGAGTAACGGACAGGCCTACAATGAGCAGTTCTTC. Translation: CASRSNGQAYNEQFF.

V usage is TRBV6-1 and J usage is TRBJ1-5, with D possibly TRBD1 on 6 matching bases. This CDR3 has 15 residues. The V end was cut by 4 bases, the J end by 0 bases, with 10 bases between. The germline gives CDR1 MNHNS, CDR2 SASEGT. CDR3: CASSATGNSNQPQHF. The CDR3 DNA follows: TGTGCCAGCAGTGCAACAGGGAATAGCAATCAGCCCCAGCATTTT.

The gene calls are TRBV7-2 and TRBJ2-2; a possible D gene is TRBD1 (5 bases). With 5 bases removed from V and 6 bases from J, the gap between germline ends came to 16 bases. Germline CDR1 and CDR2: SGHTA and FQGNSA. CDR3 size: 15 residues. CDR3 coding DNA: TGTGCCAGCAGCATGACAGCTTTGGTCGCCGGGGAGCTGTTTTTT. Translating gives CASSMTALVAGELFF.

J is TRBJ2-1 and V is TRBV20-1; D remains unclear. V gave up 3 bases and J gave up 8 bases, with 8 bases separating them. This CDR3 has 11 amino acids. Per germline, CDR1 DFQATT and CDR2 SNEGSKA (reference sequence). The CDR3 spells CSASFGHEQFF. The DNA of the CDR3 is TGCAGTGCTAGTTTCGGTCATGAGCAGTTCTTC.

This clone was counted between two and nine times. The chain uses TRBV19 and TRBJ2-7; 9 bases line up with TRBD1. J lost 5 bases, V lost 2 bases, and 10 bases had no gene match. Germline V lookup: CDR1 LNHDA, CDR2 SQIVND (reference sequence). CDR3 length: 16 amino acids. This chain's CDR3 is CASSISVQGARHEQYF. The CDR3 DNA is TGTGCCAGTAGTATATCAGTACAGGGGGCGCGACACGAGCAGTACTTC.

The chain employs TRBV6-6 and TRBJ1-2; tentatively, D is TRBD1 (5 bases). The germline CDR1 and CDR2 sequences are MNHNY and SVGAGI (reference sequence). The CDR3 has 13 amino acids. Trimming cost V 5 bases and J 11 bases, with 18 bases left between them. The CDR3 nucleotides are TGTGCCAGCAGTCTGGGTCGCCAGGGCTGGTACACCTTC. Translating gives CASSLGRQGWYTF.

The genes are TRBV5-1 and TRBJ2-3, with D possibly being TRBD1 or TRBD2 (5 bases each). Between the trimmed V and J ends, which lost 0 bases and 6 bases, there was a span of 5 bases. This CDR3 is 12 amino acids long. CDR1 is SGHRS and CDR2 is YFSETQ in the germline V gene. The CDR3 spells CASSLGGDTQYF. CDR3 coding DNA: TGCGCCAGCAGCTTGGGGGGGGATACGCAGTATTTT.

The chain carries TRBV7-3 and TRBJ2-5, with 8 bases aligning to TRBD2. Trimming removed 5 bases from V and 4 bases from J; junction bases left unmatched: 6. CDR1 and CDR2 from the germline V gene are SGHTA and FQGTGA. CDR3 length equals 14 residues. CDR3 DNA sequence: TGTGCCAGCAGCCCGGGGGGGGGCCGAGAGACCCAGTACTTC. This translates into CASSPGGGRETQYF.

DNA of the CDR3: TGTGCCAGCAGCGTAGGCGGGCTTGGGGCCAACGTCCTGACTTTC. This sequence encodes CASSVGGLGANVLTF. The chain couples TRBV9 to TRBJ2-6; a weak D match, TRBD2 (5 bases). Trimming removed 0 bases at V and 3 bases at J, with 7 bases between. The germline V gene encodes CDR1 SGDLS and CDR2 YYNGEE. The CDR3 loop spans 15 amino acids.

The chain has TRBV29-1 and TRBJ2-1, with no clear D. Trimming shortened V by 6 bases and J by 8 bases, and 11 bases separated the two germline ends. This CDR3 has 11 residues. Germline V gene lookup returns CDR1 SQVTM and CDR2 ANQGSEA. For the CDR3, the DNA is TGCAGCGTCACCTCTTCCTATGAGCAGTTCTTC. This encodes CSVTSSYEQFF.

The rearrangement uses TRBV6-5 and TRBJ2-5; TRBD1 might be the D (5 bases). The V end was cut by 6 bases, the J end by 1 base, with 12 bases between. The CDR3 consists of 14 residues. The germline gives CDR1 MNHEY, CDR2 SVGAGI. CDR3 sequence (DNA): TGTGCCAGCAGACTGACAGTACTCCAAGAGACCCAGTACTTC. Its translation: CASRLTVLQETQYF.

The rearrangement uses TRBV11-2 and TRBJ2-2; D is uncertain. Germline values: CDR1 SGHAT, CDR2 FQNNGV. This CDR3 contains 17 residues. The V end lost 1 base, the J end lost 0 bases, and 12 bases lay between the germline ends. CDR3 sequence: CASSLVGSFANTGELFF. The CDR3 DNA sequence: TGTGCCAGCAGCTTAGTGGGGTCGTTCGCGAACACCGGGGAGCTGTTTTTT.

This chain links TRBV14 with TRBJ2-2, with 7 bases identical to TRBD2. Per germline, CDR1 SGHDN and CDR2 FVKESK. The CDR3 loop spans 13 amino acids. J gave up 11 bases and V 0 bases, and 3 bases lay outside the gene matches. CDR3 DNA sequence: TGTGCCAGCAGCCAAGATTGGGAGGGAGAGCTGTTTTTT. Amino acid sequence: CASSQDWEGELFF.

As concerns this clone: Other DNA sequences in this sample translate to the same CDR3. V usage is TRBV15 and J usage is TRBJ1-2; the match to TRBD1 covers 8 bases. This CDR3 region has 14 residues. With V trimmed by 5 bases and J by 2 bases, 4 bases remained unmatched. Germline V CDR1 and CDR2: LNHNV, YYDKDF (reference sequence). This CDR3 reads CATSRDRRNYGYTF. In DNA form, the CDR3 reads TGTGCCACCAGCCGGGACAGGAGAAACTATGGCTACACCTTC.

Only one count was recorded for this clone. J is TRBJ1-1 and V is TRBV28; 7 bases fit TRBD1. Germline CDR1 and CDR2: MDHEN and SYDVKM. This CDR3 contains 14 residues. The V gene end was trimmed by 7 bases and the J gene end by 4 bases; junction bases not matched to a gene: 9. The CDR3 loop reads CASTTGDGFTEAFF. The CDR3 DNA reads TGTGCCAGCACCACAGGGGACGGATTCACTGAAGCTTTCTTT.

This chain connects TRBV28 to TRBJ1-6; D unresolved. Germline V CDR1 and CDR2: MDHEN, SYDVKM. V was shortened by 6 bases and J by 14 bases, with 11 bases between the two germline ends. This CDR3 contains 11 residues. In nucleotides, the CDR3 is TGTGCCAGCAGCCCCAATCTCTCCCTCCACTTT. As protein: CASSPNLSLHF.

V is TRBV6-5 and J is TRBJ1-2; weak D call: TRBD1 (5 bases). The germline V and J ends were trimmed by 5 bases and 2 bases, with 9 bases remaining between them. CDR1 is MNHEY and CDR2 is SVGAGI in the germline V gene. CDR3 length: 13 residues. CDR3 sequence: CASSPGQNYGYTF. DNA of the CDR3: TGTGCCAGCAGTCCCGGACAAAACTATGGCTACACCTTC.